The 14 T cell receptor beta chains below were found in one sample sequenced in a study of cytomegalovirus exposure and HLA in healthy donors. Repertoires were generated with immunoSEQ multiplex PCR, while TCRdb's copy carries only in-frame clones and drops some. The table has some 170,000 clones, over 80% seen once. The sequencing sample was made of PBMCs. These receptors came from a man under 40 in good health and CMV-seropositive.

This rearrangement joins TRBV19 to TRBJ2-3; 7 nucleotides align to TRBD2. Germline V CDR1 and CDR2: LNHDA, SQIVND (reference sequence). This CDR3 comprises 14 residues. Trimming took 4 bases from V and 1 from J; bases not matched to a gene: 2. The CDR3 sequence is CASSNREGTDTQYF. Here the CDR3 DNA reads TGTGCCAGTAGTAACCGGGAGGGCACAGATACGCAGTATTTT.

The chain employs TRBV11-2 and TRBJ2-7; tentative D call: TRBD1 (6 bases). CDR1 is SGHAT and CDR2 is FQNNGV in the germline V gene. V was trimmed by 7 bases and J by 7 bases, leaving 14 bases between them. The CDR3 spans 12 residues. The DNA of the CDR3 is TGTGCCAGCAAATCGACGGACAGTGAGCAGTACTTC. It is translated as CASKSTDSEQYF.

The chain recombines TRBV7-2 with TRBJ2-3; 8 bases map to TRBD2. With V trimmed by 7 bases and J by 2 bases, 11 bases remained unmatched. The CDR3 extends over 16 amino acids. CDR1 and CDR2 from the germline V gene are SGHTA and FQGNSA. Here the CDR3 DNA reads TGTGCCAGCACCGTATTACCGGGACTAGTCACAGATACGCAGTATTTT. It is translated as CASTVLPGLVTDTQYF.

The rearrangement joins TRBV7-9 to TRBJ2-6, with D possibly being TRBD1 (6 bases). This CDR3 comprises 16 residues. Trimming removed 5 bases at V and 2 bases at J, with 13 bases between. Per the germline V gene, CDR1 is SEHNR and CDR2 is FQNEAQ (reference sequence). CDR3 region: CASSQGEGAGANVLTF. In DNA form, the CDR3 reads TGTGCCAGCAGCCAGGGTGAGGGGGCTGGGGCCAACGTCCTGACTTTC.

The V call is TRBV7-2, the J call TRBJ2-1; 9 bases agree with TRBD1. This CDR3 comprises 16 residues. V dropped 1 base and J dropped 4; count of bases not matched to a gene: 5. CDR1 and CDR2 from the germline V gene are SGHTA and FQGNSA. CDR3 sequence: CASSLGGTGHYNEQFF. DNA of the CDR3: TGTGCCAGCAGCTTAGGGGGGACAGGGCATTACAATGAGCAGTTCTTC.

DNA of the CDR3: TGTGCCAGTACCCCCCGGGGGGGTAATCAAGCTAACTATGGCTACACCTTC. It is translated as CASTPRGGNQANYGYTF. The chain recombines TRBV19 with TRBJ1-2; weak D call: TRBD1 (5 bases). Germline CDR1 and CDR2: LNHDA and SQIVND (reference sequence). The CDR3 totals 17 residues. The germline V and J ends were trimmed by 7 bases and 0 bases, with 21 bases remaining between them. Using reference TRBV19 and TRBJ1-2 for the parts outside the CDR3, the full variable domain is DGGITQSPKYLFRKEGQNVTLSCEQNLNHDAMYWYRQDPGQGLRLIYYSQIVNDFQKGDIAEGYSVSREKKESFPLTVTSAQKNPTAFYLCASTPRGGNQANYGYTFGSGTRLTVV.

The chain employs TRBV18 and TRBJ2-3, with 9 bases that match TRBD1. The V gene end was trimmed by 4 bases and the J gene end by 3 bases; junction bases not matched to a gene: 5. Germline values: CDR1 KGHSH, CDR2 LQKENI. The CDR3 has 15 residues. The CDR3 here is CASSLGQGRTDTQYF. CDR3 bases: TGTGCCAGCTCACTCGGACAGGGGAGAACAGATACGCAGTATTTT.

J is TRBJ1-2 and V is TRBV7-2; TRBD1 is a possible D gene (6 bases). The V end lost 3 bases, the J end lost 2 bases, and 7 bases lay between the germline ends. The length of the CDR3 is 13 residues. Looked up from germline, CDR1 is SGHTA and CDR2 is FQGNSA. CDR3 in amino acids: CASSFDRNYGYTF. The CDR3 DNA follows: TGTGCCAGCAGCTTTGACAGGAACTATGGCTACACCTTC.

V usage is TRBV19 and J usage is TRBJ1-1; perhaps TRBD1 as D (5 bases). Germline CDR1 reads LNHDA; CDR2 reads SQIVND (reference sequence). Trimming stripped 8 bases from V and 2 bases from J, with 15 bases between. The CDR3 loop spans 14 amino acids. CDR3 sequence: CASADGRVNTEAFF. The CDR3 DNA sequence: TGTGCCAGTGCCGACGGCAGGGTAAACACTGAAGCTTTCTTT.

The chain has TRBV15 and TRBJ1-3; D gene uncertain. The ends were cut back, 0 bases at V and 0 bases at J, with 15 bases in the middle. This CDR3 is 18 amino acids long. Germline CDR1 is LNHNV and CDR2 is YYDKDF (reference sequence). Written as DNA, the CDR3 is TGTGCCACCAGCAGAGAGATACGGACGGGGAACTCTGGAAACACCATATATTTT. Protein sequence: CATSREIRTGNSGNTIYF.

The CDR3 sequence: CASSQVMGTHSETQYF. The CDR3 coding sequence is TGCGCCAGCAGCCAAGTGATGGGCACCCACAGTGAGACCCAGTACTTC. The chain is built from TRBV4-3 and TRBJ2-5; D unresolved. Per the germline V gene, CDR1 is LGHNA and CDR2 is YSLEER. The V gene lost 1 base and the J gene lost 5 bases, with 17 bases spanning the gap. This CDR3 is 16 amino acids long.

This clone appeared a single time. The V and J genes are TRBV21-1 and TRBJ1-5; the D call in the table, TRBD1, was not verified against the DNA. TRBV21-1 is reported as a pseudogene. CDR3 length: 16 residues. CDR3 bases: TGTGCCAGCAGCAAACCCGACAGGGGCAGCAATCAGCCCCAGCATTTT. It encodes CASSKPDRGSNQPQHF.

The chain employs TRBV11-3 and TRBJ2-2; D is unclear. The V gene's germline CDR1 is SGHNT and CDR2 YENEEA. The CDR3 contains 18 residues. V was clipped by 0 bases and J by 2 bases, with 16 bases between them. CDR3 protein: CASSLDQAGSINTGELFF. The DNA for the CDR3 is TGTGCCAGCAGCTTAGATCAGGCCGGTAGTATTAACACCGGGGAGCTGTTTTTT.

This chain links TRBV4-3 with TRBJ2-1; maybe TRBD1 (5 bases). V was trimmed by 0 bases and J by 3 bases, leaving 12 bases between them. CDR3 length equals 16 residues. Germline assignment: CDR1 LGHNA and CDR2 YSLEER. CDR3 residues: CASSQDEAGYYNEQFF. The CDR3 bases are TGCGCCAGCAGCCAAGATGAGGCAGGGTACTACAATGAGCAGTTCTTC.